This T cell receptor beta chain was identified during a study of OX40 agonist ivuxolimab in advanced cancers. Overall study context: Patients enrolled in dose escalation were diagnosed with hepatocellular carcinoma, melanoma, renal cell or head and neck cancer.

A few counts support this clone. Its antigen is not known. The study's findings and limits: Circulating CD4+ and CD8+ T cells showed clonal expansion by week 6 at 0.1 to 3.0 mg/kg.

TCRdb keeps only in-frame clones here, not all; method: immunoSEQ multiplex PCR. The data contain about 70,000 clones, about three quarters of them singletons. Germline CDR1 SGHAT, CDR2 FQNNGV. CDR3 length equals 14 residues. The V segment lost 3 bases and the J segment 4 bases; nucleotides outside the gene matches: 4. The sequence came from an adult with an advanced solid tumor such as melanoma, head and neck, liver or kidney cancer. This specimen consisted of CD4+ or CD8+ T cells sorted from blood, obtained in a trial of the OX40 agonist ivuxolimab. The rearrangement links TRBV11-2 to TRBJ1-2; 8 nucleotides agree with TRBD1. The CDR3 loop is CASSFSGGSYGYTF. The CDR3 nucleotides are TGTGCCAGCAGCTTTTCAGGGGGCTCCTATGGCTACACCTTC.